A selection of T cell receptor beta chains follows, all from one sample in a study of blood T cell repertoires in COVID-19. Generated by immunoSEQ multiplex PCR, the TCRdb table keeps only in-frame clones and is missing some. The sample consists of around 300,000 clones, about 90% of them appearing once. Sequencing used peripheral blood. The receptors were sampled from a woman aged 25 to 39 with COVID-19, enrolled during active disease. Both conserved end residues are part of each CDR3. The D gene is left open where the match is weak. Some rows mark clone size as missing; the rest say once, few, many or name a class of expanded clone.

D gene	V gene	J gene	clone size	CDR3 DNA	CDR3 protein
NA	TRBV28	TRBJ1-4	NA	TGTGCCAGCACCTTACCCGGGAGGGAAAAACTGTTTTTT	CASTLPGREKLFF
TRBD1	TRBV27	TRBJ1-6	NA	TGTGCCAGCAGTTTCTACGGGACAGGGGGCGATTCACCCCTCCACTTT	CASSFYGTGGDSPLHF
TRBD1	TRBV10-3	TRBJ1-1	NA	TGTGCCATCAGTGAGAACAGGGGATACACTGAAGCTTTCTTT	CAISENRGYTEAFF
NA	TRBV21-1	TRBJ1-1	NA	TGTGCCAGCAGCTCCGCGTTAGGGAGTATGAACACTGAAGCTTTCTTT	CASSSALGSMNTEAFF
TRBD2	TRBV6-5	TRBJ2-1	NA	TGTGCCAGCAGAGACAGGGTTCTAGCGGGAGCGCTACAGTTCTTC	CASRDRVLAGALQFF
TRBD1	TRBV7-9	TRBJ1-1	NA	TGTGCCAGTCAGGGGGTTGGTAATGAAGCTTTCTTT	CASQGVGNEAFF
TRBD1	TRBV5-1	TRBJ2-3	NA	TGCGCCAGCAGCGCGGGGACAGGGGGCGCCGGGACAGATACGCAGTATTTT	CASSAGTGGAGTDTQYF
NA	TRBV7-6	TRBJ1-2	NA	TGTGCCAGCAGCTTAGCGGGGAGATACGAACACGGGGGTGGCTACACCTTC	CASSLAGRYEHGGGYTF
TRBD1	TRBV7-9	TRBJ2-7	NA	TGTGCCAGCAGCTTTCAGACAGGGAGCTCCTACGAGCAGTACTTC	CASSFQTGSSYEQYF
NA	TRBV11-2	TRBJ2-3	NA	TGTGCCAGCAGCCTAGAGGACATCACAGATACGCAGTATTTT	CASSLEDITDTQYF
TRBD1	TRBV7-2	TRBJ1-3	once	TGTGCCAGCAGTCTGACAGGGACATACACCATATATTTT	CASSLTGTYTIYF
TRBD1	TRBV7-6	TRBJ2-7	NA	TGTGCCAGCAGCTTAGGTGGGACAGGGGCCTCCTACGAGCAGTACTTC	CASSLGGTGASYEQYF
NA	TRBV5-1	TRBJ1-1	NA	TGCGCCAGCAGTGAGGGGAACACTGAAGCTTTCTTT	CASSEGNTEAFF
NA	TRBV19	TRBJ1-5	once	TGTGCCAGTACTAATTCAGGGTTTCAGCCCCAGCATTTT	CASTNSGFQPQHF
NA	TRBV21-1	TRBJ2-7	once	TGTGCCAGCAGCAAGGGACAGGGGGCACCGAACTACGAGCAGTACTTC	CASSKGQGAPNYEQYF
TRBD1	TRBV25-1	TRBJ1-2	once	TGTGCCAGCAGTGACAGGGGGCTTGGCTACACCTTC	CASSDRGLGYTF
NA	TRBV5-1	TRBJ2-3	NA	TGCGCCAGCAACCTAGCCGTCACAGATACGCAGTATTTT	CASNLAVTDTQYF
NA	TRBV25-1	TRBJ1-2	NA	TGTGCCAGCAGTACAGTCAACTATGGCTACACCTTC	CASSTVNYGYTF
NA	TRBV10-3	TRBJ1-2	NA	TGTGCCATCAGACGGGAGGGAGGGGGGTATGGCTACACCTTC	CAIRREGGGYGYTF
NA	TRBV5-1	TRBJ1-1	once	TGCGCCAGCAGCTTGATTGGGGCCACTGAAGCTTTCTTT	CASSLIGATEAFF
NA	TRBV6-5	TRBJ1-4	NA	TGTGCCAGCTCCTACTCGAGGGATGAAAAACTGTTTTTT	CASSYSRDEKLFF
TRBD1	TRBV2	TRBJ2-1	NA	TGTGCCAGAGGACAGGGCCCCCACACTGAGCAGTTCTTC	CARGQGPHTEQFF
TRBD2	TRBV5-1	TRBJ2-3	NA	TGCGCCAGCAGCTTGAGACTAGCGGGGACAGATACGCAGTATTTT	CASSLRLAGTDTQYF
NA	TRBV3-1/TRBV3-2	TRBJ1-2	few	TGTGCCAGCAGCCAGGGGGCGCATGGCTACACCTTC	CASSQGAHGYTF
NA	TRBV2	TRBJ2-2	NA	TGTGCCAGCAGTGAGGGGCGGGGCGGGGAGCTGTTTTTT	CASSEGRGGELFF
TRBD2	TRBV14	TRBJ2-3	NA	TGTGCCAGCAGCTCAGTCGGACTAGCGGGAGTTGGTCGGACAGATACGCAGTATTTT	CASSSVGLAGVGRTDTQYF
TRBD1	TRBV5-1	TRBJ1-3	few	TGCGCCAGCAGCTTGGCCCGAGGGACAGGGGCTGGAAACACCATATATTTT	CASSLARGTGAGNTIYF
NA	TRBV5-4	TRBJ1-1	few	TGTGCCAGCAGCGGGCAGTTGGACACTGAAGCTTTCTTT	CASSGQLDTEAFF
NA	TRBV3-1/TRBV3-2	TRBJ2-1	NA	TGTGCCAGCAGCCAGACAAATGACGGTTACAATGAGCAGTTCTTC	CASSQTNDGYNEQFF
TRBD1	TRBV19	TRBJ1-5	NA	TGTGCCAGTAACGCGGGACAGGGAGGTTCTCAGCCCCAGCATTTT	CASNAGQGGSQPQHF
NA	TRBV7-9	TRBJ1-1	NA	TGTGCCAGCGGCTTCGCAGAGAACACTGAAGCTTTCTTT	CASGFAENTEAFF
NA	TRBV10-2	TRBJ1-2	NA	TGCGCCAGCAGTGAGTCGACCAGGCTCTATGGCTACACCTTC	CASSESTRLYGYTF
NA	TRBV19	TRBJ1-5	NA	TGTGCCAGTAGTATAGATCTATTCAATCAGCCCCAGCATTTT	CASSIDLFNQPQHF
NA	TRBV7-9	TRBJ1-2	NA	TGTGCCAGCAGCAGAGACAGGCGGGACACCTTC	CASSRDRRDTF
TRBD2	TRBV19	TRBJ2-3	NA	TGTGCCAGTAGTGCGCCCGAGCGGGAGTATACAGATACGCAGTATTTT	CASSAPEREYTDTQYF
TRBD1	TRBV10-2	TRBJ1-6	once	TGCGCCACCGGACAGGGGGCGAATTCACCCCTCCACTTT	CATGQGANSPLHF
TRBD2	TRBV5-4	TRBJ2-7	once	TGTGCCAGCAGCTTATTGACTAGCGGGAGGTACGAGCAGTACTTC	CASSLLTSGRYEQYF
NA	TRBV3-1/TRBV3-2	TRBJ1-1	NA	TGTGCCAGCAGCCAAGCCCCAGGGTACGACACTGAAGCTTTCTTT	CASSQAPGYDTEAFF
NA	TRBV19	TRBJ2-3	NA	TGTGCCAGTAGACAAAGCGGTTACACAGATACGCAGTATTTT	CASRQSGYTDTQYF
NA	TRBV6-5	TRBJ2-3	NA	TGTGCCAGCAGTTCCGGGACTCCGGGGCGAGATACGCAGTATTTT	CASSSGTPGRDTQYF
NA	TRBV29-1	TRBJ1-1	NA	TGCAGCGTTGAAGACCGGGTAAGGAACACTGAAGCTTTCTTT	CSVEDRVRNTEAFF
NA	TRBV15	TRBJ1-3	NA	TGTGCCACCAAAGATCACAGGGACCGATTCTCTGGAAACACCATATATTTT	CATKDHRDRFSGNTIYF
NA	TRBV28	TRBJ1-1	NA	TGTGCCAGCAGCCTCCCATCCGGACAGCCCGGAGAAGCTTTCTTT	CASSLPSGQPGEAFF
TRBD1	TRBV7-3	TRBJ1-1	NA	TGTGCCAGCAGTCTACAGGGGGCTGCTGAAGCTTTCTTT	CASSLQGAAEAFF
NA	TRBV30	TRBJ2-1	few	TGTGCCTGGAGTGTAAATATGGAGCAGTTCTTC	CAWSVNMEQFF
NA	TRBV3-1/TRBV3-2	TRBJ1-2	NA	TGTGCCAGCAGCGACAGGCCGAACTATGGCTACACCTTC	CASSDRPNYGYTF